This T cell receptor beta chain was recovered during a study of blood T cell repertoires in COVID-19. Study at large: Acute and convalescent COVID-19 samples came from the United States, Italy and Spain. The analysed material was cDNA or gDNA that came from T cells, B-cell-depleted T cells, or PBMCs.

Source study methods: Amplifying reference gene primers gave estimates of nucleated cell counts. The method was immunoSEQ multiplex PCR; TCRdb's version includes in-frame clones alone and lacks a portion of them. Clonal size and the V and J genes are those of that table, whereas D and trimming came from the DNA. Here the sample spans about 120,000 clones, around nine tenths being singletons. From germline, CDR1 is SGHDT and CDR2 YYEEEE. CDR3 length: 15 amino acids. J was trimmed by 8 bases and V by 6 bases; bases with no gene match: 12. This clonotype originated in a woman aged 45-60 years with acute or convalescent COVID-19. The chain carries TRBV5-6 and TRBJ1-4; TRBD1 aligns across 8 bases. Sequencing was carried out using peripheral blood. The CDR3 DNA follows: TGTGCCAGCACTTATTCCGGGACAGGACTAGAAAAACTGTTTTTT. Its protein product is CASTYSGTGLEKLFF.